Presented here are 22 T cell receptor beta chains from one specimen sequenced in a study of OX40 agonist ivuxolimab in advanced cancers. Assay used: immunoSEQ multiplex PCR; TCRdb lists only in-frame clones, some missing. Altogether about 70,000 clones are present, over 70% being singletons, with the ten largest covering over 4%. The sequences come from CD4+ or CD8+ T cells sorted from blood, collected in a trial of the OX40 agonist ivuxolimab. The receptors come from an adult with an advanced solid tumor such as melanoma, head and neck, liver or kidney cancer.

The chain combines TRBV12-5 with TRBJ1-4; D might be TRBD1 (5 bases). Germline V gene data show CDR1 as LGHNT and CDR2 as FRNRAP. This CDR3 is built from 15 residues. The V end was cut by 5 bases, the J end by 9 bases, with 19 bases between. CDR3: CASGLDAGAHQKLFF. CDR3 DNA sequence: TGTGCTAGTGGTCTCGACGCCGGGGCGCATCAAAAACTGTTTTTT.

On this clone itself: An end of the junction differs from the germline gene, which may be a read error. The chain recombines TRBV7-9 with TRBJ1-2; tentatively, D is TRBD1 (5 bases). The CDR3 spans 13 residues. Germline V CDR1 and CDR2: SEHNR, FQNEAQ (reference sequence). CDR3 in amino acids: CASSLARVGGYTF. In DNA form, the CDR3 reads TGTGCCAGCAGTTTAGCCAGGGTCGGTGGCTACACCTTC.

The CDR3 here is CASSFSGTGFGEQYF. The CDR3 nucleotides read TGTGCCAGCAGCTTCTCCGGGACAGGGTTCGGAGAGCAGTACTTC. The chain joins TRBV6-5 to TRBJ2-7; 9 bases are a match to TRBD1. Germline V gene sequence: CDR1 MNHEY, CDR2 SVGAGI. J was trimmed by 7 bases and V by 6 bases; bases with no gene match: 13. The CDR3 sequence is 15 residues long.

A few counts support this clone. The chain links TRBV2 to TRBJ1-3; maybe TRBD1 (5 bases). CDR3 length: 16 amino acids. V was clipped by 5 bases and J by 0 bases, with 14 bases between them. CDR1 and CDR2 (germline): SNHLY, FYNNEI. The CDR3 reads CASSLGLLSSGNTIYF. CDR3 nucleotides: TGTGCCAGCAGTTTGGGACTCCTGAGCTCTGGAAACACCATATATTTT.

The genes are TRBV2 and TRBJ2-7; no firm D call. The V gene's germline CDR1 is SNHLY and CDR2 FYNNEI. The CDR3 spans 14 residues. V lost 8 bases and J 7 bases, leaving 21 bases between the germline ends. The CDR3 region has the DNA TGTGCCAGCCAACCCGGACCAGGCCGTTATGAGCAGTACTTC. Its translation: CASQPGPGRYEQYF.

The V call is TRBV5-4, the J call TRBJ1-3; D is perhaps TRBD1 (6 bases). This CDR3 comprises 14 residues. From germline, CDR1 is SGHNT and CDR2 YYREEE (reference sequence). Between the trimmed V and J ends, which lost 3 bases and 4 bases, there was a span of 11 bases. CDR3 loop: CASSSNDRGNTIYF. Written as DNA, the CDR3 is TGTGCCAGCAGCTCGAACGACAGGGGAAACACCATATATTTT.

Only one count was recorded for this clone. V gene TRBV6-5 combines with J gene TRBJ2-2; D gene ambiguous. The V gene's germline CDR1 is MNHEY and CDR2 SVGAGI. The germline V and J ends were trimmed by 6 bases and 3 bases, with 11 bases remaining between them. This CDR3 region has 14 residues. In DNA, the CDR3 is TGTGCCAGCAGCCTACAAGCGTACACCGGGGAGCTGTTTTTT. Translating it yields CASSLQAYTGELFF.

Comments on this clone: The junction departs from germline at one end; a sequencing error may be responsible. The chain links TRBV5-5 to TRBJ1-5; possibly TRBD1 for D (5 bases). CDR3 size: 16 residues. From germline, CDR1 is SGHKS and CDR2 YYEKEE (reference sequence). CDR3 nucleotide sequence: TGCGCCAGCAGCCAAGGTTTAGGACAAGGAAATCAGCCCCAGCATTTT. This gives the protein CASSQGLGQGNQPQHF.

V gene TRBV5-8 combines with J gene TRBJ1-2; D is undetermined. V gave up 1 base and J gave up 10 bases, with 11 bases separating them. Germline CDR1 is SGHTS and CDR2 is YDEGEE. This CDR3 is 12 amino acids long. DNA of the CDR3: TGTGCCAGCAGCTTGTCCCAAAGGGACTACACCTTC. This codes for CASSLSQRDYTF.

CDR3 protein: CAWSKDSPYYGYTF. The CDR3 DNA reads TGTGCCTGGAGCAAGGATTCACCGTACTATGGCTACACCTTC. The chain has TRBV30 and TRBJ1-2; no firm D call. Trimming stripped 3 bases from V and 3 bases from J, with 14 bases between. The CDR3 sequence is 14 residues long. Germline V CDR1 and CDR2: GTSNPN, SVGIG (reference sequence).

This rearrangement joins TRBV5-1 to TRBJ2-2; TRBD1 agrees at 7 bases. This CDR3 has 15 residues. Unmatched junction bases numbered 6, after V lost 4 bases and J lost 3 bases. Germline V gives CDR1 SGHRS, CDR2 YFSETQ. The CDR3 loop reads CASSRGTAYTGELFF. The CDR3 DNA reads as TGCGCCAGCAGCCGTGGGACAGCCTACACCGGGGAGCTGTTTTTT.

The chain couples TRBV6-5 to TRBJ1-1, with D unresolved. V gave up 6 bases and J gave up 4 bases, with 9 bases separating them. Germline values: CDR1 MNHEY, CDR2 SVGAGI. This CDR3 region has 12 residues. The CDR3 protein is CASSPEPTEAFF. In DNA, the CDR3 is TGTGCCAGCAGCCCCGAGCCCACTGAAGCTTTCTTT.

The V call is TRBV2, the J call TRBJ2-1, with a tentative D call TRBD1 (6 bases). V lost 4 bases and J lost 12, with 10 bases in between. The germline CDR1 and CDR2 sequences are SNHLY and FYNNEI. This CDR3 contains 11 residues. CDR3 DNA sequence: TGTGCCAGCAGTGTTGGCAGGGGGCAGTTCTTC. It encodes CASSVGRGQFF.

The CDR3 coding sequence is TGTGCCAGCAGCTTTACAGGGGGTGGTGGCACTGAAGCTTTCTTT. Encoded protein: CASSFTGGGGTEAFF. This chain uses TRBV7-9 with TRBJ1-1, with 8 nucleotides matching TRBD1. The CDR3 runs 15 residues. Germline loops: CDR1 SEHNR, CDR2 FQNEAQ (reference sequence). Trimming took 3 bases from V and 4 from J; bases not matched to a gene: 7.

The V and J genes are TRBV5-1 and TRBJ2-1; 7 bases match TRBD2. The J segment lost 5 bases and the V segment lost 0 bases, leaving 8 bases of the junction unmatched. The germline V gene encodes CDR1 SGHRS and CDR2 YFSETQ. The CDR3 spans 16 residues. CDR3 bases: TGCGCCAGCAGCTTGGGGCGGGAGCCTGGAAACAATGAGCAGTTCTTC. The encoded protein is CASSLGREPGNNEQFF.

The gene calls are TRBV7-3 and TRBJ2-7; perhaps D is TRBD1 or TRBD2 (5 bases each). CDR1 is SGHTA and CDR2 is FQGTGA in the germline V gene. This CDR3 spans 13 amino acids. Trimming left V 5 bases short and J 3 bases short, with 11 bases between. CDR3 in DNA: TGTGCCAGCAGCCCGGGACGGAGCTACGAGCAGTACTTC. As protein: CASSPGRSYEQYF.

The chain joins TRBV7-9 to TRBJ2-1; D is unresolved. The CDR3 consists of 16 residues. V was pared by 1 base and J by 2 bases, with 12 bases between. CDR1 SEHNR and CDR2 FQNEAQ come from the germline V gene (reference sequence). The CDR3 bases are TGTGCCAGCAGCTTAGGGAGAGCGATTGCCTACAATGAGCAGTTCTTC. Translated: CASSLGRAIAYNEQFF.

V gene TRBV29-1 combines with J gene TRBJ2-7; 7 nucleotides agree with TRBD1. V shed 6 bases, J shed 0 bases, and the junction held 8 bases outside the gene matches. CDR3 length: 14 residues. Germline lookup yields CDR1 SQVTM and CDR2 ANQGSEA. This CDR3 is CSVVDRLHSYEQYF. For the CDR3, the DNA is TGCAGCGTGGTGGACAGGTTACACTCCTACGAGCAGTACTTC.

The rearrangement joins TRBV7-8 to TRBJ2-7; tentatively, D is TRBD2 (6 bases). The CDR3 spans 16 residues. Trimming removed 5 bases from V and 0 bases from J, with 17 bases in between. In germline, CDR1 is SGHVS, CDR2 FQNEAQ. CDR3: CASSPTSRDFSYEQYF. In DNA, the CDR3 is TGTGCCAGCAGCCCCACGTCCCGGGACTTCTCCTACGAGCAGTACTTC.

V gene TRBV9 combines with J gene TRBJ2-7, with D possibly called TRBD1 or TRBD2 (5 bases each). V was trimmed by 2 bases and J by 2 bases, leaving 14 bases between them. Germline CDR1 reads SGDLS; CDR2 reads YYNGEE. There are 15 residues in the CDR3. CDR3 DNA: TGTGCCAGCAGCGTTGGATGGGACCTCGCCTACGAGCAGTACTTC. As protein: CASSVGWDLAYEQYF.

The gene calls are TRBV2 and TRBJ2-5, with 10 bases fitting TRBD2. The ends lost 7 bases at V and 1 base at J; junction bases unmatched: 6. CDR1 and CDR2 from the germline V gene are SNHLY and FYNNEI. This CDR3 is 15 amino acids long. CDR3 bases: TGTGCCAGCATCCGGACTAGCGGACCCCAAGAGACCCAGTACTTC. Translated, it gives CASIRTSGPQETQYF.

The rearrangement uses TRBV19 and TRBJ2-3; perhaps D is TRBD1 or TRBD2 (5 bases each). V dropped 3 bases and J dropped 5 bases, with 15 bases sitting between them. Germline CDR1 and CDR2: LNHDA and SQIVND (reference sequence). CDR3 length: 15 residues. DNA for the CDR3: TGTGCCAGTAGTATTAGTGGGACCACCGGAGATACGCAGTATTTT. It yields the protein CASSISGTTGDTQYF.